Only a few counts were recorded for the clone carrying this T cell receptor (beta chain). This CDR3 comprises 15 residues. The V segment lost 5 bases and the J segment 4 bases; nucleotides outside the gene matches: 6. Germline CDR1 SGHVS, CDR2 FQNEAQ. These data come from a study of blood T cell repertoires in COVID-19. Under the authors' procedure: Counts of nucleated cells, estimated from reference gene primer amplification, were obtained. Measured with immunoSEQ multiplex PCR; TCRdb has only the in-frame clones, and not every one. That table gives V, J and clone size, and the DNA gave D and trimming. The sample holds some 73,000 clones, 70% to 80% seen once.

The source of this sequence is a man between 65 and 85 years old with COVID-19, enrolled during active disease. Sequences were obtained from peripheral blood. The V gene is TRBV7-8, the J gene TRBJ1-2, with 11 bases fitting TRBD1. CDR3 DNA: TGTGCCAGCAGCCCACGGACAGGGGGCGGCTATGGCTACACCTTC. Protein sequence: CASSPRTGGGYGYTF.